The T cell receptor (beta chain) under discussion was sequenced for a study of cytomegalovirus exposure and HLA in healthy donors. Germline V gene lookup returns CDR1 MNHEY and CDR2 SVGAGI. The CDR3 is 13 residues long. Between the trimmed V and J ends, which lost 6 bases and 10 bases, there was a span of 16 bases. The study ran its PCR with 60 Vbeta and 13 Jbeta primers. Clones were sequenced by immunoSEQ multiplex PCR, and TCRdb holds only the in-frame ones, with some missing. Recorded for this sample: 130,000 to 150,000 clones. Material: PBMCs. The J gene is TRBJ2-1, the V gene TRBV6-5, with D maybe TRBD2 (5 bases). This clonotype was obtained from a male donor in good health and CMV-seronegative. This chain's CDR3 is CASRRTDLFEQFF. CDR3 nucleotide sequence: TGTGCCAGCAGGCGGACGGACTTATTCGAGCAGTTCTTC.